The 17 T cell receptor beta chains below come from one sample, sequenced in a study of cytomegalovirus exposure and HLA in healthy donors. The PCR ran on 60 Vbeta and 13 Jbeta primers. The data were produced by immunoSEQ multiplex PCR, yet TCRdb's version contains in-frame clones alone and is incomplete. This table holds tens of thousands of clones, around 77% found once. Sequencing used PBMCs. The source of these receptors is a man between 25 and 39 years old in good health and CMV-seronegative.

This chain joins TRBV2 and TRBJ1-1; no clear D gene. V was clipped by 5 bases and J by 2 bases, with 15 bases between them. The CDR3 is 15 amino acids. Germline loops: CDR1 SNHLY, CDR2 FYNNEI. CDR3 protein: CASSPRGQSNTEAFF. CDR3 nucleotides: TGTGCCAGCAGTCCCCGTGGGCAGTCAAACACTGAAGCTTTCTTT.

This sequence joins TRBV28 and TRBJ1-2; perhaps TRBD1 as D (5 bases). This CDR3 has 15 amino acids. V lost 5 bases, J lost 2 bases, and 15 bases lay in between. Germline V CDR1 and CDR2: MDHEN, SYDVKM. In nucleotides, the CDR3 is TGTGCCAGCAGTGCGGGACTGTCGACCAACTATGGCTACACCTTC. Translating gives CASSAGLSTNYGYTF.

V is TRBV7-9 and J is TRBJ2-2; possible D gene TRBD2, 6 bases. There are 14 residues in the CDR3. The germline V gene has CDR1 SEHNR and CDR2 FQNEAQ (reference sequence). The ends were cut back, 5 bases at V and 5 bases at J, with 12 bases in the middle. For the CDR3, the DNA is TGTGCCAGCAGCCAAACCCGGGAGACCGGGGAGCTGTTTTTT. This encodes CASSQTRETGELFF. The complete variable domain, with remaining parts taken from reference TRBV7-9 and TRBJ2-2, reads DTGVSQNPRHKITKRGQNVTFRCDPISEHNRLYWYRQTLGQGPEFLTYFQNEAQLEKSRLLSDRFSAERPKGSFSTLEIQRTEQGDSAMYLCASSQTRETGELFFGEGSRLTVL.

The CDR3 spells CSVGWRASTDTQYF. The CDR3 DNA reads as TGCAGCGTGGGCTGGCGGGCTAGCACAGATACGCAGTATTTT. The chain is built from TRBV29-1 and TRBJ2-3; possibly TRBD2 for D (5 bases). CDR1 and CDR2 (germline): SQVTM, ANQGSEA. V was clipped by 6 bases and J by 0 bases, with 13 bases between them. The CDR3 runs 14 residues.

DNA of the CDR3: TGTGCCAGCAGCCCACCGGGACAGGGAACGGCCGGGGCCAACGTCCTGACTTTC. Protein: CASSPPGQGTAGANVLTF. This chain joins TRBV7-9 and TRBJ2-6, with 9 bases lining up with TRBD1. This CDR3 region has 18 residues. V shed 5 bases and J 4 bases; nucleotides not matched to a gene: 12. Per the germline V gene, CDR1 is SEHNR and CDR2 is FQNEAQ (reference sequence).

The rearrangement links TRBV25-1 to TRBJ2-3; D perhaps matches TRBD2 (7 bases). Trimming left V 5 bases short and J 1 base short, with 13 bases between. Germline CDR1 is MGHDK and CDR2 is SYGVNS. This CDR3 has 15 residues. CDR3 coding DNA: TGTGCCAGCAGTCCATGGGGGGGGCGCACAGATACGCAGTATTTT. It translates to CASSPWGGRTDTQYF.

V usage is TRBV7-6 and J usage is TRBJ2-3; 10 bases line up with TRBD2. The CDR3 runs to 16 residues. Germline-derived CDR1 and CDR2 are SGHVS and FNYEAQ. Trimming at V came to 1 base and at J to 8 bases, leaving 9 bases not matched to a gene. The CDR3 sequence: CASSLGALAGAGTQYF. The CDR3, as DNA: TGTGCCAGCAGCTTAGGGGCCCTAGCGGGAGCGGGTACGCAGTATTTT.

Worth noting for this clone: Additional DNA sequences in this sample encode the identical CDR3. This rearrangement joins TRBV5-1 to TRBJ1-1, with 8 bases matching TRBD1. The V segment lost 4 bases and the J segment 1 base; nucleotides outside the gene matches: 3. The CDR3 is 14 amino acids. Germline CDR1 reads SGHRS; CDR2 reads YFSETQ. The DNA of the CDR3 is TGCGCCAGCAGCACCGGACAGGGGAACACTGAAGCTTTCTTT. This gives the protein CASSTGQGNTEAFF.

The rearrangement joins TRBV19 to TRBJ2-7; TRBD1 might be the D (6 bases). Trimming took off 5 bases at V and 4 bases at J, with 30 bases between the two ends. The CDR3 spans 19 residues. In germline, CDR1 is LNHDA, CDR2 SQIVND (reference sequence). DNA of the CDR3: TGTGCCAGTAGTTTTCGTCTAAGCGACAGGATAAGAACGAAATACGAGCAGTACTTC. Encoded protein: CASSFRLSDRIRTKYEQYF. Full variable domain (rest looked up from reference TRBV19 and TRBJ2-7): DGGITQSPKYLFRKEGQNVTLSCEQNLNHDAMYWYRQDPGQGLRLIYYSQIVNDFQKGDIAEGYSVSREKKESFPLTVTSAQKNPTAFYLCASSFRLSDRIRTKYEQYFGPGTRLTVT.

CDR3 loop: CATSRGAVQGFEQYF. The CDR3 DNA reads as TGTGCCACCAGCAGAGGGGCGGTACAGGGGTTCGAGCAGTACTTC. The chain couples TRBV15 to TRBJ2-7; 7 bases align to TRBD1. Looked up from germline, CDR1 is LNHNV and CDR2 is YYDKDF (reference sequence). After removal of 1 base from V and 6 bases from J, the junction contained 9 bases not matched to a gene. The CDR3 sequence is 15 residues long.

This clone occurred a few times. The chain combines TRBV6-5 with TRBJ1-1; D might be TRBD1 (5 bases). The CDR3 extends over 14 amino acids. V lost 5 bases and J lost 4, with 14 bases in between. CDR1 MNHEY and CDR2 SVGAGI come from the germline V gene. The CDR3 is CASSERTPGTEAFF. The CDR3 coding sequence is TGTGCCAGCAGTGAAAGGACACCGGGCACTGAAGCTTTCTTT.

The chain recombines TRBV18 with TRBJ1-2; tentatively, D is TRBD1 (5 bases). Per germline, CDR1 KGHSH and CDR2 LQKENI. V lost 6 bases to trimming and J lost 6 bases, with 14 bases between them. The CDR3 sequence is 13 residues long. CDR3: CASSPEEGHGYTF. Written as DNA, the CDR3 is TGTGCCAGCTCCCCGGAGGAGGGGCATGGCTACACCTTC. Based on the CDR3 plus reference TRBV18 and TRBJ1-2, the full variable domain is NAGVMQNPRHLVRRRGQEARLRCSPMKGHSHVYWYRQLPEEGLKFMVYLQKENIIDESGMPKERFSAEFPKEGPSILRIQQVVRGDSAAYFCASSPEEGHGYTFGSGTRLTVV.

In DNA form, the CDR3 reads TGTGCCAGCAGCTTAGACAGCTCTGGAAACACCATATATTTT. It codes for CASSLDSSGNTIYF. The chain joins TRBV7-6 to TRBJ1-3; D call uncertain. The germline V gene encodes CDR1 SGHVS and CDR2 FNYEAQ. The CDR3 is 14 amino acids. Trimming took 1 base from V and 0 from J, leaving 4 bases between them.

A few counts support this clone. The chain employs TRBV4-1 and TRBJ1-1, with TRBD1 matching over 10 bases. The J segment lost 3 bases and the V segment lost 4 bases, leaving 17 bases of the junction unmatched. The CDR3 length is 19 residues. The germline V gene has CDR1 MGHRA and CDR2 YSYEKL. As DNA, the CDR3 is TGCGCCAGCAGCCTAATAGCAATCCGGGACAGGGGTATGGACACTGAAGCTTTCTTT. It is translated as CASSLIAIRDRGMDTEAFF.

The chain's CDR3 is CASSQDWGPGTGELFF. The CDR3 nucleotides are TGCGCCAGCAGCCAAGACTGGGGGCCGGGGACCGGGGAGCTGTTTTTT. The rearrangement joins TRBV4-3 to TRBJ2-2, with D tentatively TRBD1 (6 bases). Trimming took off 0 bases at V and 5 bases at J, with 13 bases between the two ends. CDR1 is LGHNA, CDR2 YSLEER, per germline. This CDR3 is built from 16 residues.

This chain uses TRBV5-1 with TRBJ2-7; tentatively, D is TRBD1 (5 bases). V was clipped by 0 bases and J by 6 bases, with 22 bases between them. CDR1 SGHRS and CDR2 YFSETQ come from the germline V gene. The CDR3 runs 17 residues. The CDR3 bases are TGCGCCAGCAGCTTGGGGGGCTCCCGTGGACCCCCCGGCGAGCAGTACTTC. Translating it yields CASSLGGSRGPPGEQYF.

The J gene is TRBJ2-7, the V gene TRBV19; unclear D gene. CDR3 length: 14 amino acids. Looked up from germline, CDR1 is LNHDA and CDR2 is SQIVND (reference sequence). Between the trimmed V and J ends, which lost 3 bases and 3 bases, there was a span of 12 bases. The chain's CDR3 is CASSMRALDYEQYF. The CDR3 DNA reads TGTGCCAGTAGTATGAGAGCGCTGGACTACGAGCAGTACTTC.